A selection of T cell receptor beta chains follows, all from one sample in a study of T cell responses to AZD1222 COVID-19 vaccine. Profiled with immunoSEQ multiplex PCR; TCRdb holds only in-frame clones, not every one. The data hold approximately 140,000 clones, with 80% to 90% observed a single time. The specimen was peripheral blood, collected on day 0 of AZD1222 vaccination. These receptors were collected from an adult in good health. Each CDR3 is given without its conserved first and last residue.

v_gene | len | CDR3aa
TRBV5-1 | 13 | ASSEGSGRTYEQY
TRBV3-1/TRBV3-2 | 13 | ASSRGLGSTDTQY
TRBV19 | 10 | ASGVGFSEQF
TRBV5-1 | 16 | ASSLGGGADLSYYEQY
TRBV11-2 | 14 | ASSFRDGRSSYEQY
TRBV27 | 11 | ASRDSGTYEQY
TRBV7-2 | 12 | ASSLDRGNTEAF
TRBV15 | 14 | ATSTEPGTTAYEQY
TRBV7-2 | 13 | ASSLARGEGEKLF
TRBV7-8 | 13 | ASSPTSGSHNEQF
TRBV6-2/TRBV6-3 | 15 | ASSYRPRQSKNTEAF
TRBV6-5 | 14 | ASSYLGGSSGNTIY
TRBV5-8 | 12 | ASSFGGLDTEAF
TRBV10-3 | 13 | ATKWGQMGYYEQY
TRBV5-1 | 13 | ASSGRQGEGTEAF
TRBV5-8 | 13 | ASSLSSLSGNTIY
TRBV4-1 | 11 | ASSQVGNYGYT
TRBV27 | 15 | ASSPPRTGVSNQPQH
TRBV18 | 11 | ASSPPAGETQY
TRBV5-4 | 13 | ASSYGTSGYNEQF
TRBV9 | 15 | ASSVGGLAGTQETQY
TRBV30 | 11 | ASGTGLDQPQH
TRBV11-3 | 12 | ASSLGQGRYEQY
TRBV6-2/TRBV6-3 | 10 | ASSYSATPAF
TRBV5-1 | 13 | ASSLDPTSSYEQY
TRBV7-9 | 11 | ASSSETGDEQF
TRBV11-2 | 14 | ASGTTGTGSQETQY
TRBV5-5 | 13 | ASSFPGRSYNEQF
TRBV2 | 15 | ASSGEVPRLLPYEQY
TRBV27 | 12 | ASSRIRGDTEAF
TRBV10-3 | 11 | AVHRGLNTEAF
TRBV6-2/TRBV6-3 | 13 | ASSYRPSSGYGYT
TRBV12-5 | 14 | ASGLGTSGSPDTQY
TRBV6-4 | 12 | ASSDSAKTDTQY
TRBV5-6 | 15 | ASSLVWLAGDTDTQY
TRBV6-2/TRBV6-3 | 10 | ASSYSRQPQH
TRBV11-3 | 12 | ASSVSVSGNTIY
TRBV7-9 | 12 | ASSLDSINEKLF
TRBV10-2 | 11 | ASSGPASAGYT
TRBV10-2 | 11 | ASSRDTYTEAF
TRBV24-1 | 12 | ATSDPWGVQGYT
TRBV28 | 12 | ASSLSTVRGKAF
TRBV3-1/TRBV3-2 | 12 | ASSQDPMNTEAF
TRBV18 | 13 | ASSPGGASKDGYT
TRBV4-1 | 12 | ASSQRGRPDEQY
TRBV7-9 | 10 | ASSLERQGYT
TRBV7-2 | 14 | ASSFSGREANYGYT
TRBV9 | 17 | ASSGGTVGHDSTNEKLF
TRBV4-3 | 14 | ASSQAQTGGNSPLH
TRBV7-8 | 12 | ASSLGGLGNEQY
TRBV5-1 | 14 | ASSFLPDSGANVLT
TRBV5-1 | 14 | ASSPGTSGRNGELF
TRBV28 | 13 | ASSPNFSLGYGYT
TRBV6-5 | 13 | ASSPRRGHINEQF
TRBV27 | 12 | ASSFRGGGETQY
TRBV7-2 | 14 | ASSSGLATYQETQY
TRBV6-4 | 12 | ASSATGSSYEQY